What follows are 3 T cell receptor beta chains derived from one specimen sequenced in a study of shared clonotypes between healthy human individuals. Method: immunoSEQ multiplex PCR; TCRdb's copy keeps in-frame clones and lacks some. The sample lists roughly 1.4 million clones, around 98.5% seen once, with under 0.45% in the top ten. The sample consisted of naive CD4+ T cells sorted from blood. Indicated subset: CD45RA+ positively selected. These receptors were obtained from a young man in good health.

The chain joins TRBV6-1 to TRBJ1-2; D perhaps matches TRBD1 (6 bases). The germline gives CDR1 MNHNS, CDR2 SASEGT. This CDR3 has 15 residues. The V and J ends lost 2 bases and 6 bases respectively, with 16 bases between them. The CDR3 spells CASSELDRWAHGYTF. The CDR3, as DNA: TGTGCCAGCAGTGAATTAGACAGGTGGGCGCATGGCTACACCTTC.

The J gene is TRBJ2-7, the V gene TRBV5-1, with 14 positions matching TRBD2. Germline loops: CDR1 SGHRS, CDR2 YFSETQ. The CDR3 is made up of 18 amino acids. After removal of 4 bases from V and 0 bases from J, the junction contained 9 bases not matched to a gene. The CDR3 DNA is TGCGCCAGCAGCGGGACTAGCGGGAGTAGACCTCTCTCCTACGAGCAGTACTTC. Translation: CASSGTSGSRPLSYEQYF.

The V call is TRBV2, the J call TRBJ2-7, with D hard to call. The CDR3 runs 13 residues. Germline V gene data show CDR1 as SNHLY and CDR2 as FYNNEI. V lost 4 bases, J lost 3 bases, and 10 bases lay in between. CDR3 loop: CASSVTDFYEQYF. In DNA form, the CDR3 reads TGTGCCAGCAGTGTAACAGACTTCTACGAGCAGTACTTC.